Reported below is one TCR beta chain. There is no known antigen for this receptor. No base-level quality is on record; no much larger clone is a single base apart. This sample is drawn from a study of radiotherapy plus CTLA-4 blockade in lung cancer (dated by TCRdb to the late 2010s). For the wider study: Among the enrolled patients, 15% to 20% had an objective response, and less than 40% reached disease control. The research as a whole found: The strongest predictors of response, as reported, were early dynamic changes in blood T cell clones along with a rise in serum interferon-beta after radiation. After treatment with radiotherapy and ipilimumab, TCR clones that originated in tumors expanded in peripheral blood.

CDR1 and CDR2 (LGHNA, YSLEER) derive from the germline V gene. The CDR3, from cysteine to phenylalanine, totals 16 residues. Of all the DNA, just the CDR3 is kept, 48 bases in frame from base 1. V is shortened by 3 bases, J by 4 bases, and the region joining them spans 18 bases. The library was produced with the immunoSEQ multiplex PCR assay. TCRdb provides this immuneACCESS table in a form limited to in-frame rearrangements. Some clones are lacking; in checked studies, under half of them reflect an unresolved V gene, and why the rest are absent is not known. This sample comprises about 51,000 clones, around 75% of them detected only once. 8.5% of the sample is taken by the ten largest. In this study, focal radiation therapy paired with CTLA-4 blockade (ipilimumab) was tested in patients who had chemo-refractory metastatic non-small-cell lung cancer.

The receptor chain draws on TRBV4-3 and TRBJ1-2, and possibly TRBD1, on 6 matching bases. Specimen: peripheral blood, collected from a patient treated with radiotherapy plus ipilimumab. This clonotype was obtained from a human donor with non-small cell lung cancer who had a complete response to radiotherapy plus ipilimumab. The DNA sequence follows: TGCGCCAGCAGCCAGGGGGCCTCGGACGGACTCTATGGCTACACCTTC. This yields the protein CASSQGASDGLYGYTF.